This T cell receptor beta chain was documented in a study of blood T cell repertoires in COVID-19. The CDR3 is 15 amino acids. The V gene's germline CDR1 is SGDLS and CDR2 YYNGEE. V was cut by 0 bases and J by 3 bases, with 10 bases left in between. Sequencing used immunoSEQ multiplex PCR; TCRdb keeps in-frame clones, though not all of them. The table shows 330,000 or so clones, with approximately 84% occurring only once. This receptor was taken from a woman in her 30s who had recovered from COVID-19. This chain connects TRBV9 to TRBJ2-1; perhaps TRBD2 as D (5 bases). Sequenced: PBMCs or T cells enriched from blood (not recorded which). CDR3 DNA: TGTGCCAGCAGCGTAGCTAACGGGGACTACAATGAGCAGTTCTTC. As protein: CASSVANGDYNEQFF.